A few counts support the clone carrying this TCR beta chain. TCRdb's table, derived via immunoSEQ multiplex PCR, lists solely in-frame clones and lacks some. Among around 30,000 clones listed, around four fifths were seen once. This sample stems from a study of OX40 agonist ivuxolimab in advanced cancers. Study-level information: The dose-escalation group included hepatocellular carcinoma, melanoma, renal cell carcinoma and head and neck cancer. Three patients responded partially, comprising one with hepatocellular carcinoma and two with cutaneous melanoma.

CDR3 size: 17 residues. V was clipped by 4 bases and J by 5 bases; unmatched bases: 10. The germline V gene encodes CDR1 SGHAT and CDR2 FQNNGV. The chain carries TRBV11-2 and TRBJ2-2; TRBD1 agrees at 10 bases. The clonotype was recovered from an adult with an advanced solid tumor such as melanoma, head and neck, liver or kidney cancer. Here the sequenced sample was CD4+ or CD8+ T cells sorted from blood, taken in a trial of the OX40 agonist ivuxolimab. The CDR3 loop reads CASSSWYRQGATGELFF. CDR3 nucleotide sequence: TGTGCCAGCAGCTCTTGGTACCGACAGGGGGCGACCGGGGAGCTGTTTTTT.